The 19 T cell receptor beta chains below all came from one sample that was sequenced in a study of blood T cell repertoires in COVID-19 (dated by TCRdb to the early 2020s). The library was made by the immunoSEQ multiplex PCR assay. TCRdb limited this immuneACCESS table to in-frame rearrangements with V and J called. A share of clones is missing; checked studies link under half to unresolved V genes, and the rest is unexplained. In all, the sample holds just under 350,000 clones, and around 87% of those were seen once. The top ten clonotypes cover about 6% of the sample. Sequencing was done on a sample of peripheral blood. These receptors were collected from a woman aged 45-59 years with COVID-19, enrolled during active disease.

The V call is TRBV9, the J call TRBJ1-2; TRBD1 is a possible D gene (6 bases). Germline V gene sequence: CDR1 SGDLS, CDR2 YYNGEE. CDR3 size: 13 residues. The V gene lost 0 bases and the J gene lost 4 bases, with 7 bases spanning the gap. The CDR3 reads CASSVVGGYGYTF. The DNA for the CDR3 is TGTGCCAGCAGCGTAGTAGGGGGCTATGGCTACACCTTC.

The genes are TRBV2 and TRBJ2-3, with 8 bases matching TRBD1. The V gene end was trimmed by 7 bases and the J gene end by 3 bases; junction bases not matched to a gene: 9. Germline V gene data show CDR1 as SNHLY and CDR2 as FYNNEI. The CDR3 sequence is 15 residues long. This CDR3 reads CASNRQGLGTDTQYF. Written as DNA, the CDR3 is TGTGCCAGCAACCGACAGGGGCTGGGTACAGATACGCAGTATTTT.

V usage is TRBV15 and J usage is TRBJ1-1; D is uncertain. In germline, CDR1 is LNHNV, CDR2 YYDKDF (reference sequence). The CDR3 covers 15 residues. Trimming took off 0 bases at V and 4 bases at J, with 12 bases between the two ends. CDR3 sequence reads: CATSRDQKIVTEAFF. The DNA of the CDR3 is TGTGCCACCAGCAGAGATCAGAAGATCGTCACTGAAGCTTTCTTT.

The chain joins TRBV29-1 to TRBJ2-6; D perhaps matches TRBD1 (5 bases). There are 16 residues in the CDR3. The germline V and J ends were trimmed by 5 bases and 0 bases, with 14 bases remaining between them. In germline, CDR1 is SQVTM, CDR2 ANQGSEA. CDR3 loop: CSVRQGRSSGANVLTF. DNA of the CDR3: TGCAGCGTTCGGCAGGGCAGAAGCTCTGGGGCCAACGTCCTGACTTTC.

V and J are TRBV7-3 and TRBJ2-1; 8 bases match TRBD2. CDR3 length: 15 amino acids. Trimming removed 1 base from V and 1 base from J; junction bases left unmatched: 0. CDR1 is SGHTA, CDR2 FQGTGA, per germline. The CDR3 region has the DNA TGTGCCAGCAGCTTAATAGCGGGATCCTACAATGAGCAGTTCTTC. Encoded protein: CASSLIAGSYNEQFF.

Here the CDR3 DNA reads TGTGCCACCAGCAGGGGGGGTAATCAGCCCCAGCATTTT. As protein: CATSRGGNQPQHF. This chain uses TRBV15 with TRBJ1-5; D might be TRBD1 (5 bases). From germline, CDR1 is LNHNV and CDR2 YYDKDF (reference sequence). This CDR3 comprises 13 residues. Trimming took off 3 bases at V and 4 bases at J, with 7 bases between the two ends. The variable domain in full, with the rest retrieved from reference TRBV15 and TRBJ1-5, is DAMVIQNPRYQVTQFGKPVTLSCSQTLNHNVMYWYQQKSSQAPKLLFHYYDKDFNNEADTPDNFQSRRPNTSFCFLDIRSPGLGDTAMYLCATSRGGNQPQHFGDGTRLSIL.

This clone was detected only once. This rearrangement joins TRBV30 to TRBJ1-1, with no clear D. The CDR3 runs 13 residues. The germline CDR1 and CDR2 sequences are GTSNPN and SVGIG (reference sequence). The V end was cut by 3 bases, the J end by 1 base, with 9 bases between. CDR3 nucleotides: TGTGCCTGGAGCCGCCACACGAACACTGAAGCTTTCTTT. It specifies CAWSRHTNTEAFF.

The J gene is TRBJ2-7, the V gene TRBV10-3, with a tentative D call TRBD2 (5 bases). Deletions cut 0 bases from V and 0 bases from J, with 9 bases between. Germline-derived CDR1 and CDR2 are ENHRY and SYGVKD. CDR3 length: 15 residues. CDR3 sequence reads: CAISESTIDSYEQYF. CDR3 nucleotide sequence: TGTGCCATCAGTGAGTCGACTATTGACTCCTACGAGCAGTACTTC.

This clone occurred once. The CDR3 sequence is CASSLGGLNYEQYF. Here the CDR3 DNA reads TGCGCCAGCAGCTTGGGGGGACTAAACTACGAGCAGTACTTC. V and J are TRBV5-1 and TRBJ2-7, with TRBD2 matching 7 bases. V lost 0 bases and J lost 3; bases outside the gene matches: 3. The CDR3 extends over 14 amino acids. Germline V gives CDR1 SGHRS, CDR2 YFSETQ.

V and J are TRBV5-1 and TRBJ2-2; 7 bases map to TRBD1. CDR1 is SGHRS and CDR2 is YFSETQ in the germline V gene. V gave up 4 bases and J gave up 5 bases; unmatched junction bases: 8. The CDR3 is made up of 15 amino acids. CDR3 DNA sequence: TGCGCCAGCAGCCGGACAGGAGAGGGTACCGGGGAGCTGTTTTTT. Translating it yields CASSRTGEGTGELFF. The full variable domain, rest sourced from reference TRBV5-1 and TRBJ2-2, is KAGVTQTPRYLIKTRGQQVTLSCSPISGHRSVSWYQQTPGQGLQFLFEYFSETQRNKGNFPGRFSGRQFSNSRSEMNVSTLELGDSALYLCASSRTGEGTGELFFGEGSRLTVL.

This sequence joins TRBV5-5 and TRBJ1-6, with a weak D call TRBD1 (6 bases). The germline V and J ends were trimmed by 0 bases and 14 bases, with 12 bases remaining between them. Germline V gene data show CDR1 as SGHKS and CDR2 as YYEKEE (reference sequence). The CDR3 totals 13 residues. The CDR3 sequence is CASSLGQDFTLHF. For the CDR3, the DNA is TGTGCCAGCAGCTTGGGACAGGACTTCACCCTCCACTTT.

The genes are TRBV21-1 and TRBJ2-7; TRBD1 was called by the table and not checked on the DNA. TRBV21-1 is a known pseudogene. The CDR3 is 18 amino acids. The CDR3 sequence: CASSKDPDRGRTELEQYF. Written as DNA, the CDR3 is TGTGCCAGCAGCAAAGACCCTGACAGGGGACGGACTGAACTCGAGCAGTACTTC.

This rearrangement joins TRBV19 to TRBJ2-5; D uncertain. The CDR3 contains 15 residues. Germline assignment: CDR1 LNHDA and CDR2 SQIVND (reference sequence). V lost 3 bases, J lost 1 base, and 12 bases lay in between. CDR3 loop: CASSMMSSLQETQYF. Here the CDR3 DNA reads TGTGCCAGTAGTATGATGAGCTCACTCCAAGAGACCCAGTACTTC.

V usage is TRBV19 and J usage is TRBJ2-7; weak D call: TRBD1 (6 bases). The CDR3 has 14 amino acids. Germline loops: CDR1 LNHDA, CDR2 SQIVND (reference sequence). V was pared by 5 bases and J by 3 bases, with 14 bases between. The CDR3 here is CASSLRQALYEQYF. The DNA for the CDR3 is TGTGCCAGTAGTCTCCGACAGGCCCTCTACGAGCAGTACTTC.

DNA of the CDR3: TGTGCCAGCAGCTTGGCAGGTACAGGGGGAAAACTGTTTTTT. It codes for CASSLAGTGGKLFF. This chain connects TRBV5-5 to TRBJ1-4, with 8 bases lining up with TRBD1. Germline loops: CDR1 SGHKS, CDR2 YYEKEE (reference sequence). Trimming cost V 0 bases and J 10 bases; bases outside gene matches: 5. This CDR3 has 14 amino acids.

V usage is TRBV11-3 and J usage is TRBJ1-2, with TRBD1 matching 8 bases. CDR3 length: 14 residues. V lost 2 bases and J lost 8; bases outside the gene matches: 7. CDR1 is SGHNT, CDR2 YENEEA, per germline. DNA for the CDR3: TGTGCCAGCAGCTTAAAATGGACAGGGATAGGCTACACCTTC. It is translated as CASSLKWTGIGYTF.

This rearrangement joins TRBV6-5 to TRBJ1-2, with TRBD1 matching 11 bases. The CDR3 is 15 amino acids. The V and J ends lost 6 bases and 1 base, in that order; junction bases with no gene match: 4. CDR1 is MNHEY and CDR2 is SVGAGI in the germline V gene. DNA for the CDR3: TGTGCCAGCAGCCGGGGACAGGGGGTTAACTATGGCTACACCTTC. Translating gives CASSRGQGVNYGYTF.

This chain links TRBV21-1 with TRBJ2-7; the D call TRBD2 from the table was never checked on the DNA. TRBV21-1 is tagged as a pseudogene. This CDR3 contains 17 residues. CDR3 DNA sequence: TGTGCCAGCAGCAAAAATAACGGGGTCGCGCGCTCCTACGAGCAGTACTTC. It yields the protein CASSKNNGVARSYEQYF.

The chain is built from TRBV19 and TRBJ1-5; TRBD1 agrees at 9 bases. Germline V CDR1 and CDR2: LNHDA, SQIVND (reference sequence). Germline trimming cut 1 base from V and 7 bases from J; bases unmatched to any gene: 2. The CDR3 loop spans 14 amino acids. For the CDR3, the DNA is TGTGCCAGTAGTATAGGACAGGGGGGACAGCCCCAGCATTTT. It is translated as CASSIGQGGQPQHF.